This T cell receptor beta chain was identified during a study of human T cells and chemical hapten exposure (dated by TCRdb to the early 2020s). About the full investigation: For sensitization, 2% DPC in acetone was applied to an approximately 2 cm by approximately 2 cm area of upper inner arm skin. Patients additionally received weekly therapeutic DPC doses to the scalp throughout the approximately 24-week study period. Patch testing was performed on the upper back with Finn chambers containing 0.01% DPC, and the patch tests were scored after 6 days according to International Contact Dermatitis Research Group standards. Most of the patients in the cohort were female, and the cohort covered alopecia areata with under or over 50% scalp involvement, alopecia totalis and alopecia universalis. Libraries were pooled for sequencing, and per-sample TCR yields varied mainly because of small differences in library volumes within the pool. Peripheral blood TCR repertoire changes were tracked in vivo in alopecia patients during primary and secondary sensitization to the hapten diphenylcyclopropenone (DPC). Blood was sampled from patients pre-sensitization (week 0) and at 2, 6 and about 24 weeks after DPC sensitization. Roughly 30 alopecia patients gave blood for TCR sequencing at one to four time points (pre-sensitization, 2, 6 and 24 weeks). General findings and caveats noted by the study authors: Alopecia, a presumed autoimmune disease, was present in all patients, so the immune response of the patients might differ from that of healthy individuals. A positive correlation was found between the number of PT1 expanded TCRs and patch test score, with significance reached at thresholds 8, 16 and 32 but not 4. Repeated subsampling changed both the strength of the expansion versus patch-test correlation and the threshold at which the correlation became significant. Significantly more large CDR3 similarity clusters were formed by expanded TCRs than by pre-sensitization or healthy control sets, consistent with antigen-driven responses. The number of TCRs above 1 in 1000 frequency did not change with DPC sensitization; there was no evidence of global repertoire structure alterations.

Receptor amplification or capture employed RACE. Instrument used: NextSeq 500. Library preparation attached unique molecular identifiers to individual cDNA molecules for quantitative, reproducible TCR counting. For every blood RNA sample, sequencing covered both the TCR alpha and TCR beta chains. In the original analysis: Samples had a median of roughly 100,000 TCRs, with a range from 23,224 to 690,600. The Decombinator software suite was used to annotate V, J and CDR3 in the TCR reads. Every sample was subsampled to the same number of TCRs (28,000) for the PS versus PT1 abundance plots. Expanded TCRs were defined as absent before sensitization and observed at least eight times at the 2-week time point. In TCRdb, the public reads were trimmed at Q25 with fastp and aligned with MiXCR, with productive beta chains retained. Under each unique CDR3 protein, matching rows form one entry showing the most common genes and DNA. TCRdb, not the authors, supplied the V and J calls. Within this sample are 70,000 or so distinct CDR3 sequences, with 11% of them counted one time only. The biggest ten clones account for 1.4% of the sample.

This clonotype was observed at least ten times. No cognate antigen has been identified for it. No much larger clone is present one base from it, and per-base qualities are unavailable. The label giving this sample's time point can be read as: patch test 3, about 24 weeks after DPC sensitization. What the treatment or condition label conveys for this sample: therapeutic diphenylcyclopropenone sensitization with weekly scalp DPC. At each patch-test visit, blood was drawn before the patch test was applied. Eligible patients were aged 18 to 70, diagnosed with alopecia, deemed suitable for DPC therapy, and excluded if pregnant. Total RNA was extracted from unfractionated whole blood that had been collected in Tempus Blood RNA tubes. The sequence derives from a woman aged 50 to 60 with alopecia areata. Some clones in this sample may be carry-over from other donors' samples. Material: whole blood, obtained in connection with sensitization to the hapten diphenylcyclopropenone (DPC).

The base sequence is TGTGCCAGCAGCCCTACTAGGATTGAGCAGTTCTTC. It translates to CASSPTRIEQFF. Rearrangement joined TRBV6-2 or TRBV6-3 to TRBJ2-1; the D segment could be TRBD2, given 5 matching bases. V lost 6 bases and J lost 9 bases; the stretch between them is 12 bases long. There are 12 amino acids in the CDR3, from cysteine to phenylalanine inclusive. The read is trimmed to its CDR3 DNA, 36 bases read in frame from base 1. Taken from the germline V gene, the CDR1 and CDR2 loops are MNHEY and SVGEGT.